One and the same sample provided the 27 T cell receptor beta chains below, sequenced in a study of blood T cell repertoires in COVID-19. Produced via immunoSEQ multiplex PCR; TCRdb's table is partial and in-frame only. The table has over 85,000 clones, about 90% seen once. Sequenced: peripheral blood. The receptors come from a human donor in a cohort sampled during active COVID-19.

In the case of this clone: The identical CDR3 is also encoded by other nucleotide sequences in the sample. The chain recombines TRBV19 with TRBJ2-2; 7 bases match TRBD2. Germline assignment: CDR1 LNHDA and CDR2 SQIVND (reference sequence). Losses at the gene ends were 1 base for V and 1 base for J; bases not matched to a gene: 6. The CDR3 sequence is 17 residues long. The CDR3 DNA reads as TGTGCCAGTAGTATAGCCGCGGGGGTATGGAACACCGGGGAGCTGTTTTTT. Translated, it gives CASSIAAGVWNTGELFF. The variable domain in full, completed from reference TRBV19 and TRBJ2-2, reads DGGITQSPKYLFRKEGQNVTLSCEQNLNHDAMYWYRQDPGQGLRLIYYSQIVNDFQKGDIAEGYSVSREKKESFPLTVTSAQKNPTAFYLCASSIAAGVWNTGELFFGEGSRLTVL.

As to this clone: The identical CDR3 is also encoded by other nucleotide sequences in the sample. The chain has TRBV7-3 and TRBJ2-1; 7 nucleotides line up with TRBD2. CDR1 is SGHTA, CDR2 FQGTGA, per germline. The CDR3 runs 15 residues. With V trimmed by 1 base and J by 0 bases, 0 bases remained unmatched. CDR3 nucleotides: TGTGCCAGCAGCTTAAGCGGGAGCTCCTACAATGAGCAGTTCTTC. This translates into CASSLSGSSYNEQFF.

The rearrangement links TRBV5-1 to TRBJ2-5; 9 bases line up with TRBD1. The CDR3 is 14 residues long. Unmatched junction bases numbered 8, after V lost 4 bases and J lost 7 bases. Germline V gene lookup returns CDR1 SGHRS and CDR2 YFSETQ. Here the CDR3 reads CASSAGQGRGTQYF. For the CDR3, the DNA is TGCGCCAGCAGCGCCGGACAGGGGAGGGGGACCCAGTACTTC.

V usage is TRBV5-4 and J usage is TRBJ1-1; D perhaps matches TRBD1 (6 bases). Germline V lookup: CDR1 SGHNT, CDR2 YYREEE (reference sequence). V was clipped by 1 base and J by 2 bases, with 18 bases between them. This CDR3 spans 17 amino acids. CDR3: CASSLREGRTENTEAFF. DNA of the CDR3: TGTGCCAGCAGCTTGAGGGAGGGACGGACAGAAAACACTGAAGCTTTCTTT.

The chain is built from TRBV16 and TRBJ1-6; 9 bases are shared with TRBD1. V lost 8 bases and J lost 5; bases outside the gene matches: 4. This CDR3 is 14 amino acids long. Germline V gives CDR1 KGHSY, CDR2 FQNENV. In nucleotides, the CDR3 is TGTGCCAGCGCCCGGGACAGGGATAATTCACCCCTCCACTTT. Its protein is CASARDRDNSPLHF. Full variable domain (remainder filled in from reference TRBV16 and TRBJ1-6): GEEVAQTPKHLVRGEGQKAKLYCAPIKGHSYVFWYQQVLKNEFKFLISFQNENVFDETGMPKERFSAKCLPNSPCSLEIQATKLEDSAVYFCASARDRDNSPLHFGNGTRLTVT.

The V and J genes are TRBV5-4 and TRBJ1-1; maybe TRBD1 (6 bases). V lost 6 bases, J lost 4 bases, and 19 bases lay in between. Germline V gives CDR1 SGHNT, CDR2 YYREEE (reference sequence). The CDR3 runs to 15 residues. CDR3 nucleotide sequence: TGTGCCAGCACCCTGGGGGCAGGGGTCCGCACTGAAGCTTTCTTT. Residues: CASTLGAGVRTEAFF.

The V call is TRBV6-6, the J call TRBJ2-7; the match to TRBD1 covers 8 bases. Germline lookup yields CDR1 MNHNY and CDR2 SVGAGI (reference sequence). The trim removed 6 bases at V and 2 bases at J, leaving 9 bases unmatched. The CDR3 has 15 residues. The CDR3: CASSPPRDRPYEQYF. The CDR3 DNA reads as TGTGCCAGCAGCCCTCCCCGGGACAGGCCCTACGAGCAGTACTTC.

The CDR3 here is CASSQDRDRTYEQYF. The CDR3 DNA is TGTGCCAGCAGCCAAGATCGGGACAGGACGTACGAGCAGTACTTC. This chain joins TRBV14 and TRBJ2-7, with 8 nucleotides matching TRBD1. The CDR3 runs 15 residues. Trimming took 0 bases from V and 4 from J; bases not matched to a gene: 5. Germline lookup yields CDR1 SGHDN and CDR2 FVKESK.

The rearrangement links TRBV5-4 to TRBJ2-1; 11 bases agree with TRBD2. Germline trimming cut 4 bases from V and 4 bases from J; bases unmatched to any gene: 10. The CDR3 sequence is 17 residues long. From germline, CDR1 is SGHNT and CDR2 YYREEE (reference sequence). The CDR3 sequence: CASSPGRTSGSYNEQFF. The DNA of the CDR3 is TGTGCCAGCAGCCCGGGGCGGACTAGCGGGTCTTACAATGAGCAGTTCTTC.

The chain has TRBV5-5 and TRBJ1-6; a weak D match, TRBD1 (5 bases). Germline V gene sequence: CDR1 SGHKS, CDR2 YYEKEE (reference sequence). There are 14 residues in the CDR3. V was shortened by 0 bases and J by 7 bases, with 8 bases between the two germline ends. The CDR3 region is CASSLGQPNSPLHF. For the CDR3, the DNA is TGTGCCAGCAGCTTGGGACAGCCCAATTCACCCCTCCACTTT.

In DNA, the CDR3 is TGTGCCAGCAGTTACGAGGGGGACTATGGCTACACCTTC. This gives the protein CASSYEGDYGYTF. The chain is built from TRBV6-5 and TRBJ1-2, with D tentatively TRBD1 (6 bases). V was shortened by 2 bases and J by 3 bases, with 7 bases between the two germline ends. CDR3 length: 13 amino acids. Germline V CDR1 and CDR2: MNHEY, SVGAGI.

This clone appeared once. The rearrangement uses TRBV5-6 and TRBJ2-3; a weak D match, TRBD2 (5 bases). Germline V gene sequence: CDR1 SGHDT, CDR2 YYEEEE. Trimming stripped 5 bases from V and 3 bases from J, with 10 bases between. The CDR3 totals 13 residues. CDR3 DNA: TGTGCCAGCAGTGCAGACTATACAGATACGCAGTATTTT. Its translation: CASSADYTDTQYF. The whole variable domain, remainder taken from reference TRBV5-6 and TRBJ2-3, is DAGVTQSPTHLIKTRGQQVTLRCSPKSGHDTVSWYQQALGQGPQFIFQYYEEEERQRGNFPDRFSGHQFPNYSSELNVNALLLGDSALYLCASSADYTDTQYFGPGTRLTVL.

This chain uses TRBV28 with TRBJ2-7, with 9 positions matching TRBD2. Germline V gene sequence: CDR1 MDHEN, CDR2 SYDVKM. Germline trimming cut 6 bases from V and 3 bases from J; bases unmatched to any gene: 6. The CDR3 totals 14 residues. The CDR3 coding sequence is TGTGCCAGCAGGCCTAGACTAGCGGTCTACGAGCAGTACTTC. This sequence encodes CASRPRLAVYEQYF.

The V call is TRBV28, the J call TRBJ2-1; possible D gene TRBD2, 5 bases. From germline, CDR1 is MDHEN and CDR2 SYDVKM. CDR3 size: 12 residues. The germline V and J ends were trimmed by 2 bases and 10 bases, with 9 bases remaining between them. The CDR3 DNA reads TGTGCCAGCAGTTTAGGTCGCGGGGAGCAGTTCTTC. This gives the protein CASSLGRGEQFF.

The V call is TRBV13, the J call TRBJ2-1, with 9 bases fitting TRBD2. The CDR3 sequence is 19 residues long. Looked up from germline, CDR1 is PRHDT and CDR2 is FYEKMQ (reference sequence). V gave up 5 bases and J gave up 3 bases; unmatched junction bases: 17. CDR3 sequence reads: CASSPGPLAGVVDYNEQFF. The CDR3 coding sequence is TGTGCCAGCAGCCCGGGGCCCTTAGCGGGAGTAGTAGACTACAATGAGCAGTTCTTC.

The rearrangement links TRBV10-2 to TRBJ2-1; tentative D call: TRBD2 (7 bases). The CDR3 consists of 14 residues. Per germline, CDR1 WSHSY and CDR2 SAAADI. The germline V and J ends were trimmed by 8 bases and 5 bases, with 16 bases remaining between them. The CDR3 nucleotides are TGCGCCAGCCGACTAGGGGGGGGGAACAATGAGCAGTTCTTC. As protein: CASRLGGGNNEQFF.

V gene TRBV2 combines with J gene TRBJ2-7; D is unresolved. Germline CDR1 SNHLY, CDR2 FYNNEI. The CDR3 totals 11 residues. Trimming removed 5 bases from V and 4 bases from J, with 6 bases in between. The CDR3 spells CASSQLYEQYF. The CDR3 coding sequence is TGTGCCAGCAGTCAACTATACGAGCAGTACTTC.

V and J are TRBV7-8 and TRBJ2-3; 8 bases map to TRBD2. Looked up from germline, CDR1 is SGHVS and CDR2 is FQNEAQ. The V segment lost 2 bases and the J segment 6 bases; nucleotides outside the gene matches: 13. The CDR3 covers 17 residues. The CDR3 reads CASSLRGGAGARDTQYF. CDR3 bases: TGTGCCAGCAGCTTAAGGGGAGGAGCGGGAGCACGGGATACGCAGTATTTT.

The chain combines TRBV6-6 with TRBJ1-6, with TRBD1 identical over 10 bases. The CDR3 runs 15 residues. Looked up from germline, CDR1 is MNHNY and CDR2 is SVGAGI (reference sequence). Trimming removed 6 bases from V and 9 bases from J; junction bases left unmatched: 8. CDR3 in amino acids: CASRKDDRGLSPLHF. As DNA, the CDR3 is TGTGCCAGCAGAAAAGACGACAGGGGGCTTTCACCCCTCCACTTT.

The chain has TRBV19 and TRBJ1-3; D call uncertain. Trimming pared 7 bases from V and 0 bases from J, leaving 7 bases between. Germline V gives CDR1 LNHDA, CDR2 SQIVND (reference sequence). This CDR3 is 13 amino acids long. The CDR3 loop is CASTPVSGNTIYF. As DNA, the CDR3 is TGTGCCAGTACCCCAGTCTCTGGAAACACCATATATTTT.

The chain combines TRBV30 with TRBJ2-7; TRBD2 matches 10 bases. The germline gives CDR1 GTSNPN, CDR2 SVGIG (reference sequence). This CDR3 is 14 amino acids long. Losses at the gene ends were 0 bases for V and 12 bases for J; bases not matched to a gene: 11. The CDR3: CAWSVTSGNEHRYF. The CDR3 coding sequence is TGTGCCTGGAGTGTAACTAGCGGGAACGAGCATAGGTACTTC.

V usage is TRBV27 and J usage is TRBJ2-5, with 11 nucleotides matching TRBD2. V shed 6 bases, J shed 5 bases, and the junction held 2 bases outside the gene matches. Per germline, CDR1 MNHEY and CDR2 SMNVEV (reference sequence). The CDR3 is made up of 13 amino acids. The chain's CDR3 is CASRLAGGETQYF. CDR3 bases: TGTGCCAGCAGGTTAGCGGGAGGGGAGACCCAGTACTTC.

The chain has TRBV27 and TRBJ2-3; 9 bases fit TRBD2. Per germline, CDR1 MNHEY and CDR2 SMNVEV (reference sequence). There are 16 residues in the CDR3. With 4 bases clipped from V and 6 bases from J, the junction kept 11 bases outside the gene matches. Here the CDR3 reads CASSSDTPTSGDTQYF. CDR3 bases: TGTGCCAGCAGTTCCGACACCCCCACTAGCGGGGATACGCAGTATTTT.

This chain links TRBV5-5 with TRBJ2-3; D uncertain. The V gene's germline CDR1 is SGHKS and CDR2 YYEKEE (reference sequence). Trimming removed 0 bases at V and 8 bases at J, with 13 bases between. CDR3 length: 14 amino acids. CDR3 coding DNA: TGTGCCAGCAGCTTGGCCGTCGCCAGAGGTACGCAGTATTTT. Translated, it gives CASSLAVARGTQYF.

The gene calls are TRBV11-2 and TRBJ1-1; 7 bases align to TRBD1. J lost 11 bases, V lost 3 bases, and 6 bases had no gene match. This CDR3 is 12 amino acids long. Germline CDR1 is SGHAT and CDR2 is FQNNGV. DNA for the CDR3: TGTGCCAGCAGCTTCAGGGGGGTAGGCGCTTTCTTT. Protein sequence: CASSFRGVGAFF. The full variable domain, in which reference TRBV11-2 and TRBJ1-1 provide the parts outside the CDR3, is EAGVAQSPRYKIIEKRQSVAFWCNPISGHATLYWYQQILGQGPKLLIQFQNNGVVDDSQLPKDRFSAERLKGVDSTLKIQPAKLEDSAVYLCASSFRGVGAFFGQGTRLTVV.

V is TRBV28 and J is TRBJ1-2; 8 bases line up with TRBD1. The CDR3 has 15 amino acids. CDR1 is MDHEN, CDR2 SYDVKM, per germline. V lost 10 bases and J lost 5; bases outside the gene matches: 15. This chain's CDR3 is CAIDYVDRELYGYTF. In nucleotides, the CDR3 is TGTGCCATAGACTATGTGGACAGGGAGCTATATGGCTACACCTTC.

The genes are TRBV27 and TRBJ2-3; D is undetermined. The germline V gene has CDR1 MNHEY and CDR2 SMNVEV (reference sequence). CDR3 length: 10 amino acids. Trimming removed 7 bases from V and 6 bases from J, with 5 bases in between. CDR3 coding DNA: TGTGCCAGCAACCAGGATACGCAGTATTTT. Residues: CASNQDTQYF.